The rows below give T cell receptor beta chains drawn from one sample of a study of siplizumab effects on memory and regulatory T cells. Sequencing was performed with immunoSEQ multiplex PCR; in TCRdb, only in-frame clones are kept and a portion is missing. The sample carries about 85,000 clones, 85% to 95% recorded once. The sample comprised CD8+ T cells sorted from blood. These receptors were taken from a human donor in good health. The CDR3 runs from the conserved cysteine through the conserved F or W.

v_gene: TRBV7-3; j_gene: TRBJ2-7; CDR3aa: CANHRDGGSYEQYF
v_gene: TRBV11-2; j_gene: TRBJ2-7; CDR3aa: CASSNAPPTSAKYEQYF
v_gene: TRBV11-2; j_gene: TRBJ2-2; CDR3aa: CAQTGNNGRENTGELFF
v_gene: TRBV6-5; j_gene: TRBJ2-5; CDR3aa: CASSYRDLGPQYF
v_gene: TRBV7-8; j_gene: TRBJ2-1; CDR3aa: CASRENLVNEQFF
v_gene: TRBV23-1; j_gene: TRBJ2-7; CDR3aa: CASSPTGDYEQYF
v_gene: TRBV7-2; j_gene: .; CDR3aa: CASSLMGLAGYEQYF
v_gene: TRBV5-1; j_gene: TRBJ2-7; CDR3aa: CASSLGQGPYEQYF
v_gene: TRBV28; j_gene: TRBJ1-2; CDR3aa: CASSSLRDSGGYTF
v_gene: TRBV25-1; j_gene: TRBJ1-2; CDR3aa: CASSEIGQGYGYTF
v_gene: TRBV7-8; j_gene: TRBJ1-3; CDR3aa: CASSLGVVRGPGNTIYF
v_gene: TRBV28; j_gene: TRBJ1-2; CDR3aa: CASSLVGGGTGQGYTF
v_gene: TRBV27; j_gene: TRBJ1-3; CDR3aa: CASSLTGGAGNTIYF
v_gene: TRBV5-6; j_gene: .; CDR3aa: CASSLEVTSDEQYF
v_gene: TRBV13; j_gene: TRBJ2-7; CDR3aa: CASSLWTSGDEQYF
v_gene: TRBV5-1; j_gene: TRBJ1-2; CDR3aa: CASSFGRSSYGYTF
v_gene: TRBV28; j_gene: TRBJ2-1; CDR3aa: CASSSNELAASGNEQFF
v_gene: TRBV5-1; j_gene: TRBJ2-7; CDR3aa: CATPRTGTRLGEQYF
v_gene: TRBV7-2; j_gene: TRBJ2-5; CDR3aa: CASSLLAAGGETQYF
v_gene: TRBV9; j_gene: TRBJ2-2; CDR3aa: CASSVWGNTGELFF
v_gene: TRBV11-2; j_gene: TRBJ2-7; CDR3aa: CASSQSITGSSYEQYF
v_gene: TRBV11-2; j_gene: TRBJ2-7; CDR3aa: CASSLYGFEQYF
v_gene: TRBV7-9; j_gene: TRBJ1-3; CDR3aa: CASSLTGDGNTIYF
v_gene: TRBV7-7; j_gene: TRBJ2-3; CDR3aa: CASSSLLTDTQYF
v_gene: TRBV5-6; j_gene: TRBJ1-5; CDR3aa: CASSPRPGDLGNQPQHF
v_gene: TRBV19; j_gene: TRBJ1-3; CDR3aa: CASSISSGNTIYF
v_gene: TRBV7-6; j_gene: TRBJ1-4; CDR3aa: CASSLSGTNEKLFF
v_gene: TRBV13; j_gene: TRBJ2-5; CDR3aa: CASSPEGGGETQYF
v_gene: TRBV19; j_gene: TRBJ2-3; CDR3aa: CASSPAGLAGEEPDTQYF